This T cell receptor beta chain was identified in a study of STAT3 mutations in large granular lymphocyte leukemia. Study conclusions and caveats: Variable sampling intervals and differing treatment regimens complicated linking therapy response to TCR clonal burden changes. No sample exists from the first appearance of each clone. In T-cell large granular lymphocyte leukemia, about half of patients showed multiple immunodominant subclonotypes.

With 5 bases clipped from V and 5 bases from J, the junction kept 4 bases outside the gene matches. The CDR3 is 14 residues long. The germline V gene has CDR1 SGHVS and CDR2 FNYEAQ. Some clones are missing from TCRdb's copy, which holds only in-frame ones; the method was immunoSEQ multiplex PCR. The profile shows approximately 31,000 clones, about 86% of them singletons. Concerning this clone: Its antigen is as yet unknown.

This clonotype was sampled from a man between 60 and 70 years old with T-cell large granular lymphocyte leukemia. Some clones in this sample may be carry-over from other donors' samples. V usage is TRBV7-6 and J usage is TRBJ2-7; 12 bases agree with TRBD2. What was sequenced was peripheral blood mononuclear cells. CDR3 protein: CASSPLAGGHEQYF. In DNA, the CDR3 is TGTGCCAGCAGCCCACTAGCGGGAGGCCACGAGCAGTACTTC.